What follows describes a single TCR beta chain. The target antigen is unknown. This entry comes from a study of T cell responses to AZD1222 COVID-19 vaccine. Whole-study results and caveats: Nearly half of unique spike-specific TCRs reportedly avoided B.1.351 and B.1.1.7 mutated regions. Increases in Spike-specific TCR breadth and depth were seen after two AZD1222 doses. Dominant CD4 TCR responses targeted spike regions 160-218 and 743-854.

Assay used: immunoSEQ multiplex PCR; TCRdb lists only in-frame clones, some missing. In the table there are 7,500 to 9,000 clones, around nine tenths of which are singletons. The sequencing used peripheral blood, collected 28 days after the second AZD1222 dose. The TCR sequence derives from an adult who received the AZD1222 COVID-19 vaccine.

The CDR3 region has the DNA TGCAGCGTTGAAGATCCCGGGACGAACACCGGGGAGCTGTTTTTT. It yields the protein CSVEDPGTNTGELFF. The chain carries TRBV29-1 and TRBJ2-2, with D maybe TRBD2 (5 bases). The CDR3 is made up of 15 amino acids. Germline CDR1 reads SQVTM; CDR2 reads ANQGSEA. V gave up 0 bases and J gave up 0 bases, with 8 bases separating them.